This T cell receptor (beta chain) came from a study of T cell responses to AZD1222 COVID-19 vaccine. Study-wide results and caveats: Mapped onto spike, vaccine-associated CD4 TCRs spanned it and were dominant at 160-218 and 743-854.

For this clone: Its target is not known.

The CDR3 sequence is 13 residues long. Trimming took off 6 bases at V and 1 base at J, with 7 bases between the two ends. The germline CDR1 and CDR2 sequences are MNHEY and SVGAGI. Method: immunoSEQ multiplex PCR; TCRdb's copy keeps in-frame clones and lacks some. The sample records tens of thousands of clones, approximately 85% being singletons. The sequence came from an adult in good health. The sequencing used peripheral blood, collected on day 0 of AZD1222 vaccination. V usage is TRBV6-5 and J usage is TRBJ1-5; D call uncertain. In DNA, the CDR3 is TGTGCCAGCAGATTATCCAGCAATCAGCCCCAGCATTTT. Protein: CASRLSSNQPQHF.